This TCR beta chain was documented in a study of molecular identifiers for immune sequencing clone quantification. Whole-study results and caveats: Over 97% of effector molecules, but under 1% in naive cells, were held by clones with more than 20 RNA copies.

The V gene end was trimmed by 8 bases and the J gene end by 5 bases; junction bases not matched to a gene: 9. The CDR3 covers 15 residues. It was with previously described methods and listed TCR primers that bulk TCR libraries were made. A single record per CDR3 protein comes from TCRdb applying MiXCR to the PCR reads. This table holds 85,000 to 90,000 distinct CDR3 sequences, roughly 25% found once. Worth noting for this clonotype: The antigen remains undetermined. A clone one base away is much larger, so this may be a read error.

The rearrangement links TRBV12-3 or TRBV12-4 to TRBJ2-6; 7 nucleotides line up with TRBD1. This TCR derives from a human donor in good health. Some libraries in this study had Jurkat cell RNA spiked in. Sequences were obtained from naive CD8+ T cells from blood, with Jurkat cell RNA spiked in. This sample's subset: FACS-sorted CD8+CD4-CCR7+CD45RA+ naive T cells. The CDR3 DNA is TGTGCCAGCGGCCCCCACAGGGGAAGGGCCAACGTCCTGACTTTC. Translated: CASGPHRGRANVLTF.